The present TCR beta chain was sequenced within a study of human thymus T cells. V gave up 5 bases and J gave up 4 bases; unmatched junction bases: 9. This CDR3 has 17 amino acids. The germline V gene encodes CDR1 LGHNA and CDR2 YNFKEQ. Details on this clone: The antigen is not known.

Resections from corrective heart surgery supplied the thymus tissue. Healthy Finnish infants undergoing corrective surgery for congenital heart defects provided the donor material. Profiled with immunoSEQ multiplex PCR; TCRdb holds only in-frame clones, not every one. The table records 75,000 to 90,000 clones, approximately 96% of them present only once. Whole-study findings and limits: Unrelated people showed highly overlapping thymic repertoires, related research reported.

This sequence originates from a boy under two years old with a congenital heart defect but otherwise immunologically healthy. The specimen was thymus tissue. V usage is TRBV4-2 and J usage is TRBJ2-1; TRBD2 agrees at 12 bases. CDR3: CASSIRLAGVLYNEQFF. CDR3 nucleotide sequence: TGTGCCAGCAGCATACGACTAGCGGGAGTTCTGTACAATGAGCAGTTCTTC.